The T cell receptor beta chain under discussion was sequenced for a study of T cells in Graves' hyperthyroidism and ophthalmopathy. The CDR3 spans 15 residues. Trimming left V 4 bases short and J 0 bases short, with 8 bases between. CDR1 and CDR2 from the germline V gene are SGHDT and YYEEEE. Authors of the study amplified TCR beta CDR3 regions from RNA transcripts. The HTBI primer set drove a first-round RT-PCR of the TCR CDR3. A single record per CDR3 protein comes from TCRdb applying MiXCR to the multiplex PCR reads. The table has roughly 260,000 distinct CDR3 sequences, 13% to 15% seen once. The sequencing input was blood. The receptor comes from a woman in her thirties or forties with Graves' hyperthyroidism that later progressed to Graves' ophthalmopathy. The chain has TRBV5-6 and TRBJ2-6, with D perhaps matching TRBD2 (5 bases). The CDR3 coding sequence is TGTGCCAGCAGCCCGGAGGACTCTGGGGCCAACGTCCTGACTTTC. It translates to CASSPEDSGANVLTF.